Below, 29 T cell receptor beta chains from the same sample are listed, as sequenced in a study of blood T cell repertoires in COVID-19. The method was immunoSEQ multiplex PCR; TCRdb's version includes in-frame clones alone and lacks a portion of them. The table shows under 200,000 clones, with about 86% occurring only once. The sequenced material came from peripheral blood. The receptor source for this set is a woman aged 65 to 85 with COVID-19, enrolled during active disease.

CDR3 amino acids: CASSFTGRNQPQHF. CDR3 nucleotides: TGTGCCAGCAGCTTTACAGGGCGCAATCAGCCCCAGCATTTT. The chain combines TRBV7-2 with TRBJ1-5; TRBD1 is a possible D gene (6 bases). The germline CDR1 and CDR2 sequences are SGHTA and FQGNSA. V shed 3 bases and J shed 2 bases, with 8 bases lying between them. The CDR3 runs to 14 residues.

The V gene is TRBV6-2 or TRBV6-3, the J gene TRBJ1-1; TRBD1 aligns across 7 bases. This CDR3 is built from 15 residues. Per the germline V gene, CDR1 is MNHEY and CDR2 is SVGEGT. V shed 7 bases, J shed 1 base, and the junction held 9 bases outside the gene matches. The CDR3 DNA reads TGTGCCAGCACCCCGACAGGGAGGAAGAACACTGAAGCTTTCTTT. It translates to CASTPTGRKNTEAFF.

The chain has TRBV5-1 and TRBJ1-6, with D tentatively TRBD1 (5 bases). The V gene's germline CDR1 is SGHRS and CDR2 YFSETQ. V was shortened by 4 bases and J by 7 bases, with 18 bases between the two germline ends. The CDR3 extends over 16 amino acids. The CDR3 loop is CASSRGNPSGNSPLHF. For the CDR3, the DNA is TGCGCCAGCAGCCGGGGGAACCCCTCGGGGAATTCACCCCTCCACTTT.

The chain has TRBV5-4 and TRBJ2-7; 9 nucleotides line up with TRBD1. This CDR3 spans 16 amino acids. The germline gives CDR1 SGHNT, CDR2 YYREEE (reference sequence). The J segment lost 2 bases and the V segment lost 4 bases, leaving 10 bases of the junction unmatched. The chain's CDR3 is CASSTPGQGFAYEQYF. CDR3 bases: TGTGCCAGCAGCACACCGGGACAGGGATTTGCCTACGAGCAGTACTTC.

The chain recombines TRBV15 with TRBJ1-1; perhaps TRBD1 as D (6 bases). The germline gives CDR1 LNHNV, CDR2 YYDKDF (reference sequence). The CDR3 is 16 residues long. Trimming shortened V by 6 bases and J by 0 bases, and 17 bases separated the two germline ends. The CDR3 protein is CATSPLRTALNTEAFF. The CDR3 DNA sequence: TGTGCCACCAGTCCCCTCCGGACAGCTTTGAACACTGAAGCTTTCTTT.

DNA of the CDR3: TGTGCCAGCAGTTCGGACAGGGCGCGTGTTATCGGTAACTACGAGCAGTACTTC. Translating gives CASSSDRARVIGNYEQYF. The chain carries TRBV28 and TRBJ2-7; TRBD1 aligns across 8 bases. CDR3 length equals 18 residues. V lost 4 bases to trimming and J lost 3 bases; unmatched junction nucleotides: 17. The germline V gene has CDR1 MDHEN and CDR2 SYDVKM.

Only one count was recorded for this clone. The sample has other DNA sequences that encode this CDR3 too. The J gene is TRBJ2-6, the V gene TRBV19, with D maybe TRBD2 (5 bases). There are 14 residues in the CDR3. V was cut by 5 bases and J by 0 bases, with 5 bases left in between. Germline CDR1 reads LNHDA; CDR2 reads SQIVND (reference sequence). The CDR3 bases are TGTGCCAGTAGTGGAGGCTCTGGGGCCAACGTCCTGACTTTC. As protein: CASSGGSGANVLTF.

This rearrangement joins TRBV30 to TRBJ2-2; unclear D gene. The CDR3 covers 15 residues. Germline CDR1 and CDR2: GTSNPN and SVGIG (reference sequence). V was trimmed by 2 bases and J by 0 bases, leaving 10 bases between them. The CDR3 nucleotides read TGTGCCTGGAGTCAAGCCCTCGCGAACACCGGGGAGCTGTTTTTT. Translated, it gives CAWSQALANTGELFF.

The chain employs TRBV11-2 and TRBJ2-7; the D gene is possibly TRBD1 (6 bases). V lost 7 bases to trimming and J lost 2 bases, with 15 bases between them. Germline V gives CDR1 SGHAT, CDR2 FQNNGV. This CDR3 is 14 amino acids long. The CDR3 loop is CASTLRPGAYEQYF. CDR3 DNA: TGTGCCAGCACGCTACGGCCAGGGGCCTACGAGCAGTACTTC. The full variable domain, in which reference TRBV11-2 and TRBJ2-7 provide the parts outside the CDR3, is EAGVAQSPRYKIIEKRQSVAFWCNPISGHATLYWYQQILGQGPKLLIQFQNNGVVDDSQLPKDRFSAERLKGVDSTLKIQPAKLEDSAVYLCASTLRPGAYEQYFGPGTRLTVT.

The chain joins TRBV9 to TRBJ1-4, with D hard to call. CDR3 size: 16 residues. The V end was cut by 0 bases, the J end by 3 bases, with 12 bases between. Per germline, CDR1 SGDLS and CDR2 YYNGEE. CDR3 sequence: CASSVGIRRPNEKLFF. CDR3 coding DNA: TGTGCCAGCAGCGTAGGGATCAGGCGCCCTAATGAAAAACTGTTTTTT.

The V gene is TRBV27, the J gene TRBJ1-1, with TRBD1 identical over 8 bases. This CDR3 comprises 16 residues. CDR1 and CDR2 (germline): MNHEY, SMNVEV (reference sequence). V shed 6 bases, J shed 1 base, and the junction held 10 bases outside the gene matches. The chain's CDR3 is CASRTWDRSRNTEAFF. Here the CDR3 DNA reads TGTGCCAGCAGAACTTGGGACAGGTCTAGGAACACTGAAGCTTTCTTT.

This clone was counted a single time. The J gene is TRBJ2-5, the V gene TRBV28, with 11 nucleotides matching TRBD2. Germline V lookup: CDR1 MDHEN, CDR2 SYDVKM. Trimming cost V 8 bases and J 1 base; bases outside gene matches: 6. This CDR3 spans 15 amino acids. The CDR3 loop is CASAGLADFQETQYF. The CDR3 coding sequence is TGTGCCAGCGCGGGACTAGCGGACTTCCAAGAGACCCAGTACTTC.

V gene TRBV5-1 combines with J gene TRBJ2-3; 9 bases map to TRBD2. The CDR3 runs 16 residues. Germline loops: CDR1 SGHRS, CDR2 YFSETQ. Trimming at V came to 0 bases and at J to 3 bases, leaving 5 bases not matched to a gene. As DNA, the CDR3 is TGCGCCAGCAGCTTGGGGAGCGGGGGGTGGACAGATACGCAGTATTTT. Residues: CASSLGSGGWTDTQYF. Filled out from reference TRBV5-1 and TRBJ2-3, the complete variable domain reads KAGVTQTPRYLIKTRGQQVTLSCSPISGHRSVSWYQQTPGQGLQFLFEYFSETQRNKGNFPGRFSGRQFSNSRSEMNVSTLELGDSALYLCASSLGSGGWTDTQYFGPGTRLTVL.

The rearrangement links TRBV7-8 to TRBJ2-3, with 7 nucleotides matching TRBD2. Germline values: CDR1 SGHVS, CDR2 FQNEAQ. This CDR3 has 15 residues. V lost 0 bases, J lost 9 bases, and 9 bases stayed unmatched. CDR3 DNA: TGTGCCAGCAGCTTAGCGGTCCAGCGGGGAGCGACGCAGTATTTT. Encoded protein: CASSLAVQRGATQYF.

CDR3 amino acids: CASSYSTGHNSPLHF. CDR3 DNA sequence: TGTGCCAGCAGTTACTCGACAGGACATAATTCACCCCTCCACTTT. The chain employs TRBV6-5 and TRBJ1-6; the D gene is possibly TRBD1 (6 bases). The CDR3 is made up of 15 amino acids. CDR1 and CDR2 (germline): MNHEY, SVGAGI. With 0 bases removed from V and 5 bases from J, the gap between germline ends came to 8 bases.

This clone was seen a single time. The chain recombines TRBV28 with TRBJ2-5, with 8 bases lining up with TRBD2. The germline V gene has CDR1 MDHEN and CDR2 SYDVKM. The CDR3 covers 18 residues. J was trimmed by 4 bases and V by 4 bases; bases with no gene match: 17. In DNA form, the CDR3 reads TGTGCCAGCAGTTCTCGGGGGGGCCCGCAGCCTGATTCAGAGACCCAGTACTTC. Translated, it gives CASSSRGGPQPDSETQYF.

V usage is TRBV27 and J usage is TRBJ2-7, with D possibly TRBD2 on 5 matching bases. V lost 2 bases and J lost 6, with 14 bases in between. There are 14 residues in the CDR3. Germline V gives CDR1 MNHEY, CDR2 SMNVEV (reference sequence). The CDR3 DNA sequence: TGTGCCAGCAGTTTAAATGGACTGGTTGGCGAGCAGTACTTC. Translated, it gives CASSLNGLVGEQYF.

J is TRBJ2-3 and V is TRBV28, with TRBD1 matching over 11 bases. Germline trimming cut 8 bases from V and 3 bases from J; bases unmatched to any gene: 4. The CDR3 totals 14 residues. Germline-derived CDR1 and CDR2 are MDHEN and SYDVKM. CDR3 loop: CASRTGGLTDTQYF. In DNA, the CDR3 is TGTGCCAGCCGGACAGGGGGCTTGACAGATACGCAGTATTTT.

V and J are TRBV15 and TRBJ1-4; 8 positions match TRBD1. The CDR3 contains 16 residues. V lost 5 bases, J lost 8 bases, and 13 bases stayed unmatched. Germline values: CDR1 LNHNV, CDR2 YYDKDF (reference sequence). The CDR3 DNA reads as TGTGCCACCAGCGCACGCCCCAGGGGGCGAGGGGAAAAACTGTTTTTT. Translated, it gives CATSARPRGRGEKLFF.

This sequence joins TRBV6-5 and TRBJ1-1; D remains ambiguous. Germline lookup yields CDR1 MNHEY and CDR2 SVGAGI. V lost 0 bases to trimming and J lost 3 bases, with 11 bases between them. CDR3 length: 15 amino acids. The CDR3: CASSYSRRLDTEAFF. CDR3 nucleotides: TGTGCCAGCAGTTACTCTCGTCGGTTGGACACTGAAGCTTTCTTT.

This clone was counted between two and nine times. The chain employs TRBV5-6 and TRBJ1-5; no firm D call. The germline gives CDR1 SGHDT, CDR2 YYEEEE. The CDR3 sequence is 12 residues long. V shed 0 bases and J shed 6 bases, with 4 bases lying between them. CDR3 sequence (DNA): TGTGCCAGCAGCTTGGAGAGTCAGCCCCAGCATTTT. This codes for CASSLESQPQHF.

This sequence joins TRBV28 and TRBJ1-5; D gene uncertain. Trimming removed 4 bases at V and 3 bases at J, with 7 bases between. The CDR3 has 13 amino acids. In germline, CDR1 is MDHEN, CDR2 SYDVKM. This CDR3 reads CASSSTLNQPQHF. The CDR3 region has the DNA TGTGCCAGCAGTTCGACACTCAATCAGCCCCAGCATTTT.

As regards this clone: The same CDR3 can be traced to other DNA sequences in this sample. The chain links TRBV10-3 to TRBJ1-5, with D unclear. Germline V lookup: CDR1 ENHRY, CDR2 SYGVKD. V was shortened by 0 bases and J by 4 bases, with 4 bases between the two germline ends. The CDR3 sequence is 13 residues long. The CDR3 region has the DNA TGTGCCATCAGTGAGTCGGAGAATCAGCCCCAGCATTTT. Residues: CAISESENQPQHF.

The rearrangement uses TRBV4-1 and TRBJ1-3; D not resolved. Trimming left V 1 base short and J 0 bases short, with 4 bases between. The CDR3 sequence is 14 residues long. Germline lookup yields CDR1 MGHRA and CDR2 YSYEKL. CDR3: CASSQAGSGNTIYF. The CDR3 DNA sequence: TGCGCCAGCAGCCAAGCCGGCTCTGGAAACACCATATATTTT.

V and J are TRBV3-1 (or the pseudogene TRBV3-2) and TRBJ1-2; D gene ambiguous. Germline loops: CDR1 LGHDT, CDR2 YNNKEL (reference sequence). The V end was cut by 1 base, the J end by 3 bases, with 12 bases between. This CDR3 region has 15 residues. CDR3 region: CASSQASLTDYGYTF. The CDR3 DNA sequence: TGTGCCAGCAGCCAAGCTAGTTTGACGGACTATGGCTACACCTTC.

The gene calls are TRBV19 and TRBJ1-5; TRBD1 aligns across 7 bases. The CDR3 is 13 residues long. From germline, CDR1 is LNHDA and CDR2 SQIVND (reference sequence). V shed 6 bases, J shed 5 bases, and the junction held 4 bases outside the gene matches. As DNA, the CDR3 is TGTGCCAGTAGCACTACAGGGGATCAGCCCCAGCATTTT. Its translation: CASSTTGDQPQHF.

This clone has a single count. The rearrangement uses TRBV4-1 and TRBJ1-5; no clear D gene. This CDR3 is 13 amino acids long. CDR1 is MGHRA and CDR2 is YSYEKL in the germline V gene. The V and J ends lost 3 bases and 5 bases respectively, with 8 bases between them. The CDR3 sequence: CASSQSTDQPQHF. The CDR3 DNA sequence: TGCGCCAGCAGCCAGAGCACTGATCAGCCCCAGCATTTT.

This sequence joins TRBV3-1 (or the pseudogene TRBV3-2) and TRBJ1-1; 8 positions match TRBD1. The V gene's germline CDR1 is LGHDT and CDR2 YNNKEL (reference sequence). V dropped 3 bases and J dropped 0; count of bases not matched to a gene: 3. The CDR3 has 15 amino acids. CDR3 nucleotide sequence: TGTGCCAGCAGCCAGACGGACAGGGTGAACACTGAAGCTTTCTTT. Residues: CASSQTDRVNTEAFF.

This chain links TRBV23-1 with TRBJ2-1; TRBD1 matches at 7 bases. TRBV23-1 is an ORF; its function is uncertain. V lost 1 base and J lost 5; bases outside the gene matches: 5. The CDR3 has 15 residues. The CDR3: CASSQLGQSNNEQFF. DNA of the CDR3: TGCGCCAGCAGTCAATTGGGACAGTCCAACAATGAGCAGTTCTTC.